The TCR beta chain under discussion was sequenced for a study of blood T cell repertoires in COVID-19. The germline gives CDR1 KGHSH, CDR2 LQKENI. The CDR3 is made up of 17 amino acids. V lost 2 bases and J lost 5; bases outside the gene matches: 10. Some clones are missing from TCRdb's copy, which holds only in-frame ones; the method was immunoSEQ multiplex PCR. This table has approximately 140,000 clones, around 83% appearing once. The chain recombines TRBV18 with TRBJ2-3; 10 bases align to TRBD2. Material: peripheral blood. This TCR was sampled from a woman aged 55 to 70 with acute or convalescent COVID-19. The CDR3 sequence is CASSPASGGAFLDTQYF. In DNA, the CDR3 is TGTGCCAGCTCACCAGCGAGCGGGGGGGCCTTTTTAGATACGCAGTATTTT.